Shown below are 4 T cell receptor beta chains from a single sample sequenced in a study of control samples from healthy donors and cancer patients. Libraries were prepared by immunoSEQ multiplex PCR; TCRdb keeps only in-frame clonotypes and omits some of them. Among roughly 76,000 clones listed, about 93% were seen once. The sample was blood. The receptors stem from a woman aged 40 to 50 in good health.

The chain recombines TRBV10-2 with TRBJ2-3; weak D call: TRBD2 (5 bases). Trimming shortened V by 3 bases and J by 0 bases, and 16 bases separated the two germline ends. The CDR3 spans 17 residues. The germline V gene has CDR1 WSHSY and CDR2 SAAADI. The CDR3 protein is CASSESRTSTSTDTQYF. The CDR3, as DNA: TGCGCCAGCAGTGAATCCAGGACTTCCACTAGCACAGATACGCAGTATTTT.

The V call is TRBV10-2, the J call TRBJ1-2; 7 bases match TRBD1. The germline CDR1 and CDR2 sequences are WSHSY and SAAADI. The CDR3 has 15 amino acids. Trimming cost V 1 base and J 2 bases; bases outside gene matches: 4. The CDR3 nucleotides read TGCGCCAGCAGTGAGTATGAGGGGGCGAACTATGGCTACACCTTC. Translation gives CASSEYEGANYGYTF.

The chain uses TRBV29-1 and TRBJ2-2; TRBD1 matches 9 bases. The length of the CDR3 is 15 residues. Per germline, CDR1 SQVTM and CDR2 ANQGSEA. With V trimmed by 5 bases and J by 6 bases, 10 bases remained unmatched. Written as DNA, the CDR3 is TGCAGCGTTTCCGGGACAGGGTTTATCGCCGGGGAGCTGTTTTTT. Its protein is CSVSGTGFIAGELFF.

The table lists this clone with a count of one. The V and J genes are TRBV18 and TRBJ1-3; no definite D call. There are 13 residues in the CDR3. The germline CDR1 and CDR2 sequences are KGHSH and LQKENI. The V end was cut by 6 bases, the J end by 2 bases, with 8 bases between. In DNA, the CDR3 is TGTGCCAGCTCTCCCGGGACTGGAAACACCATATATTTT. It encodes CASSPGTGNTIYF.